This T cell receptor (beta chain) emerged from a study of CD8+ T cells in alopecia areata (dated by TCRdb to between 2017 and 2018). In terms of the full investigation: The study used high-throughput TCRbeta sequencing to examine T cell clonal expansion in alopecia areata, in both the C3H/HeJ mouse model and human patients. Scalp tissue and sorted CD4+ and CD8+ peripheral blood T cells from patchy and totalis/universalis alopecia areata patients and from healthy controls were covered by human TCRbeta sequencing. Scalp clonality was compared among normal scalp (n=4), patchy alopecia areata scalp (n=8), and alopecia totalis/universalis scalp (n=8). RNA was obtained with the PAXgene miRNA kit for fixed scalp, the miRNeasy kit for PBMCs, and the RNeasy kit for mouse skin. Amplification of TCRbeta CDR3 regions was done by immunoSEQ multiplex PCR using 35 Vbeta forward primers and 13 Jbeta reverse primers. Results the study describes overall, beyond this receptor: Lesional scalp, especially in alopecia totalis/universalis, showed higher clonality and more expanded CD8+ clones than normal scalp, suggesting antigenic drive. Shared TCR sequences between patients were less evident than in mice, which may be partly attributable to HLA diversity in the patient population. Resident alphabeta T cells in normal human skin are also sequenced, complicating scalp TCR repertoire analysis, unlike mouse skin dominated by gammadelta T cells.

After PBMCs were isolated by density centrifugation and stained for CD3, CD4 and CD8, a FACSAria was used to sort CD4+ and CD8+ T cells. Scalp biopsies and blood samples were obtained from unaffected controls. The library was prepared using the immunoSEQ multiplex PCR assay. RNA was extracted from all samples and reverse transcribed into cDNA as template for TCR sequencing. SuperScript III was used for first-strand cDNA synthesis, primed with a 2:1 mix of oligo-dT and random hexamers. Amplification bias was assessed with a synthetic immune receptor repertoire, and residual bias was removed computationally. In the authors' own workflow: Raw reads were preprocessed for error removal, and CDR3 was defined according to IMGT conventions as running from the conserved cysteine to phenylalanine. Clonality was computed by normalizing Shannon entropy by log2 of the number of productive unique TCRs and subtracting the result from 1. Scalp TCRbeta sequences were cross-referenced with sorted blood CD4 and CD8 repertoires so that the CD4 or CD8 identity of scalp clones could be inferred. Entries here come from immuneACCESS through TCRdb and include only in-frame sequences with V and J called. Some clones fail to appear in such tables; in the studies checked, an unresolved V gene covers under half of the shortfall, and the cause of the remainder is unknown. V and J calls and clone size are as listed in that table; D and trimming were resolved from the DNA. Counted in this sample were some 110,000 clones; roughly 66% of them appeared once. 2.5% to 3.5% of the sample rests with the top ten.

Worth noting for this clone: Its antigen is currently not known. Base quality data are lacking; no much larger clone is found one base away. Other DNA sequences in this specimen translate into the identical CDR3.

This clonotype originated in a human donor in good health. Sequences were obtained from CD4+ T cells sorted from blood.

CDR3 loop: CATSRDRGHEQYF. The sequenced DNA: TGTGCCACCAGCAGAGATCGGGGCCACGAGCAGTACTTC. This chain joins TRBV15 to TRBJ2-7, with the D call tentatively TRBD1 or TRBD2, each fitting 5 bases. The germline V gene (reference sequence) sets CDR1 to LNHNV and CDR2 to YYDKDF. The junction shows trimming of 0 bases on V and 5 bases on J, plus 8 bases between the germline ends. Measured from the cysteine to the phenylalanine, the CDR3 is 13 residues long. Just the 39-base CDR3 DNA is kept, in frame starting at base 1.